Each of the 24 T cell receptor beta chains below was sequenced from the same sample in a study of cytomegalovirus exposure and HLA in healthy donors. Produced via immunoSEQ multiplex PCR; TCRdb's table is partial and in-frame only. In the table there are 90,000 to 150,000 clones, around nine tenths of which are singletons. The sample taken for sequencing was PBMCs. The source is a woman between 18 and 29 years old in good health and CMV-seropositive.

The chain combines TRBV19 with TRBJ2-7, with D tentatively TRBD2 (6 bases). This CDR3 is built from 15 residues. CDR1 and CDR2 (germline): LNHDA, SQIVND (reference sequence). V was clipped by 9 bases and J by 2 bases, with 20 bases between them. The CDR3 here is CASLGGEDGTYEQYF. The CDR3 coding sequence is TGTGCCAGCCTGGGGGGAGAAGATGGGACCTACGAGCAGTACTTC.

This chain links TRBV19 with TRBJ1-5, with 8 bases matching TRBD1. Germline CDR1 and CDR2: LNHDA and SQIVND (reference sequence). The CDR3 covers 15 residues. Trimming at V came to 7 bases and at J to 6 bases, leaving 11 bases not matched to a gene. The CDR3 DNA sequence: TGTGCCAGTAACCAGGGGGCGTTTTTGGGTCAGCCCCAGCATTTT. This sequence encodes CASNQGAFLGQPQHF.

The chain employs TRBV30 and TRBJ2-7; D possibly corresponds to TRBD2 (6 bases). Trimming left V 3 bases short and J 3 bases short, with 21 bases between. Germline V lookup: CDR1 GTSNPN, CDR2 SVGIG (reference sequence). This CDR3 region has 16 residues. CDR3 DNA: TGTGCCTGGAGCACGGAGGGGTGGGGTATCAACTACGAGCAGTACTTC. Protein product: CAWSTEGWGINYEQYF.

The rearrangement links TRBV2 to TRBJ1-2, with D possibly being TRBD1 (5 bases). Germline V gene sequence: CDR1 SNHLY, CDR2 FYNNEI. The CDR3 totals 13 residues. V lost 6 bases and J 2 bases, leaving 10 bases between the germline ends. This CDR3 reads CASSQGMNYGYTF. DNA for the CDR3: TGTGCCAGCAGCCAGGGAATGAACTATGGCTACACCTTC.

The chain carries TRBV6-5 and TRBJ1-5; D is unclear. The length of the CDR3 is 14 residues. Germline values: CDR1 MNHEY, CDR2 SVGAGI. V was trimmed by 4 bases and J by 0 bases, leaving 7 bases between them. In DNA, the CDR3 is TGTGCCAGCAGTTCCGAGTATAGCAATCAGCCCCAGCATTTT. Amino acids: CASSSEYSNQPQHF.

This clone appeared a single time. V gene TRBV5-4 combines with J gene TRBJ2-7; 8 bases line up with TRBD2. V gave up 4 bases and J gave up 3 bases; unmatched junction bases: 6. Germline CDR1 SGHNT, CDR2 YYREEE (reference sequence). The CDR3 has 14 residues. The CDR3 nucleotides read TGTGCCAGCAGCCGGGAGGGGGGAAACTACGAGCAGTACTTC. It specifies CASSREGGNYEQYF.

This clone has more than one count but fewer than ten. This chain joins TRBV7-9 and TRBJ2-5; 8 nucleotides align to TRBD1. This CDR3 is 15 amino acids long. The germline CDR1 and CDR2 sequences are SEHNR and FQNEAQ (reference sequence). The trim removed 5 bases at V and 5 bases at J, leaving 10 bases unmatched. CDR3 amino acids: CASSHGQGVWETQYF. CDR3 in DNA: TGTGCCAGCAGCCACGGACAGGGCGTATGGGAGACCCAGTACTTC.

The chain has TRBV27 and TRBJ2-7, with 9 bases identical to TRBD2. Germline V gene sequence: CDR1 MNHEY, CDR2 SMNVEV (reference sequence). V dropped 5 bases and J dropped 6; count of bases not matched to a gene: 17. This CDR3 is built from 17 residues. Written as DNA, the CDR3 is TGTGCCAGCAGTCCCTTAGCGGGGGCGGGAGGGCTAGGCGAGCAGTACTTC. This encodes CASSPLAGAGGLGEQYF.

The chain links TRBV7-6 to TRBJ1-3; TRBD1 matches 9 bases. Germline V gives CDR1 SGHVS, CDR2 FNYEAQ. With V trimmed by 4 bases and J by 3 bases, 4 bases remained unmatched. This CDR3 spans 15 amino acids. CDR3 protein: CASSSRTGDGNTIYF. CDR3 in DNA: TGTGCCAGCAGCTCGCGGACAGGGGATGGAAACACCATATATTTT.

Comment on this clone: One end of the junction is discordant with germline, which a read error may explain. V usage is TRBV7-7 and J usage is TRBJ1-1; 8 bases are a match to TRBD1. The germline CDR1 and CDR2 sequences are SSHAT and FNYEAQ (reference sequence). The CDR3 has 13 residues. This chain's CDR3 is CASSLDRGTEAFF. DNA for the CDR3: TGTGCTAGCAGCTTAGACAGGGGCACTGAAGCTTTCTTT.

Only a few counts were recorded for this clone. The genes are TRBV27 and TRBJ2-1; tentatively, D is TRBD1 (5 bases). Trimming removed 5 bases at V and 1 base at J, with 9 bases between. Germline V gives CDR1 MNHEY, CDR2 SMNVEV (reference sequence). The CDR3 contains 14 residues. CDR3: CASSLKGSYNEQFF. The DNA for the CDR3 is TGTGCCAGCAGTCTAAAGGGGTCCTACAATGAGCAGTTCTTC.

The chain is built from TRBV29-1 and TRBJ2-7; 8 nucleotides match TRBD1. Per the germline V gene, CDR1 is SQVTM and CDR2 is ANQGSEA. The CDR3 spans 13 residues. V shed 2 bases, J shed 6 bases, and the junction held 6 bases outside the gene matches. CDR3 amino acids: CSVERDRIGEQYF. DNA of the CDR3: TGCAGCGTTGAACGGGACAGGATAGGCGAGCAGTACTTC.

The CDR3 nucleotides are TGTGCCAGCTCACCAACCCAGACAGGGGGGACTGAAGCTTTCTTT. It is translated as CASSPTQTGGTEAFF. The chain joins TRBV18 to TRBJ1-1; 9 positions agree with TRBD1. Germline V gene lookup returns CDR1 KGHSH and CDR2 LQKENI. The trim removed 2 bases at V and 5 bases at J, leaving 6 bases unmatched. This CDR3 has 15 residues.

The rearrangement links TRBV4-1 to TRBJ1-3; 9 bases align to TRBD1. Trimming took 4 bases from V and 0 from J; bases not matched to a gene: 10. This CDR3 spans 18 amino acids. In germline, CDR1 is MGHRA, CDR2 YSYEKL. The CDR3 sequence is CASSPLPGTGNSGNTIYF. The CDR3 DNA is TGCGCCAGCAGCCCGTTACCCGGGACAGGGAACTCTGGAAACACCATATATTTT.

The chain couples TRBV19 to TRBJ2-7, with D perhaps TRBD2 (6 bases). From germline, CDR1 is LNHDA and CDR2 SQIVND (reference sequence). The CDR3 is made up of 15 amino acids. Trimming removed 8 bases from V and 0 bases from J, with 17 bases in between. This chain's CDR3 is CASSPGLSSSYEQYF. DNA of the CDR3: TGTGCCAGTTCTCCGGGACTGTCGAGCTCCTACGAGCAGTACTTC. Based on the CDR3 plus reference TRBV19 and TRBJ2-7, the full variable domain is DGGITQSPKYLFRKEGQNVTLSCEQNLNHDAMYWYRQDPGQGLRLIYYSQIVNDFQKGDIAEGYSVSREKKESFPLTVTSAQKNPTAFYLCASSPGLSSSYEQYFGPGTRLTVT.

CDR3 amino acids: CASSFTSGGFTDTQYF. CDR3 DNA: TGCGCCAGCAGCTTCACTAGCGGGGGATTCACAGATACGCAGTATTTT. The V call is TRBV5-1, the J call TRBJ2-3, with 11 bases matching TRBD2. Germline V gene lookup returns CDR1 SGHRS and CDR2 YFSETQ. Germline trimming cut 2 bases from V and 2 bases from J; bases unmatched to any gene: 4. The CDR3 covers 16 residues.

The chain is built from TRBV10-1 and TRBJ2-5, with a possible D match to TRBD1 (5 bases). Looked up from germline, CDR1 is WNHNN and CDR2 is SYGVQD (reference sequence). CDR3 length: 14 residues. The germline V and J ends were trimmed by 3 bases and 3 bases, with 11 bases remaining between them. The CDR3, as DNA: TGCGCCAGCAGTGACGGAGACAGAGAAGAGACCCAGTACTTC. This gives the protein CASSDGDREETQYF.

The rearrangement joins TRBV6-1 to TRBJ2-7; D gene ambiguous. Per germline, CDR1 MNHNS and CDR2 SASEGT. V was shortened by 7 bases and J by 5 bases, with 18 bases between the two germline ends. CDR3 length: 14 amino acids. The CDR3 DNA is TGTGCCAGCAACCCACCGGTAATGTCGAACGAGCAGTACTTC. Translating it yields CASNPPVMSNEQYF.

This chain links TRBV13 with TRBJ2-1, with 11 bases aligning to TRBD2. This CDR3 spans 17 amino acids. Germline V lookup: CDR1 PRHDT, CDR2 FYEKMQ (reference sequence). The junction had 4 bases not matched to a gene; V was cut back by 3 bases and J by 0 bases. The CDR3 sequence is CASSLMTSGDSYNEQFF. The DNA for the CDR3 is TGTGCCAGCAGCTTGATGACTAGCGGGGACTCCTACAATGAGCAGTTCTTC.

This rearrangement joins TRBV6-5 to TRBJ1-1, with 9 positions matching TRBD1. Germline assignment: CDR1 MNHEY and CDR2 SVGAGI. Losses at the gene ends were 9 bases for V and 7 bases for J; bases not matched to a gene: 6. The CDR3 has 12 amino acids. CDR3 in amino acids: CASRQGEGEAFF. For the CDR3, the DNA is TGTGCCAGTCGACAGGGGGAAGGTGAAGCTTTCTTT.

The chain has TRBV30 and TRBJ2-7, with TRBD1 matching over 7 bases. The CDR3 runs 14 residues. V lost 1 base, J lost 1 base, and 4 bases stayed unmatched. The germline V gene has CDR1 GTSNPN and CDR2 SVGIG (reference sequence). The CDR3 protein is CAWSGGTASYEQYF. The CDR3 bases are TGTGCCTGGAGTGGTGGGACAGCGTCCTACGAGCAGTACTTC.

This sequence joins TRBV13 and TRBJ2-5, with 8 bases identical to TRBD1. The J segment lost 0 bases and the V segment lost 4 bases, leaving 7 bases of the junction unmatched. Germline CDR1 PRHDT, CDR2 FYEKMQ (reference sequence). The CDR3 extends over 16 amino acids. In nucleotides, the CDR3 is TGTGCCAGCAGCTCTCCGGGACAGGCTCACCAAGAGACCCAGTACTTC. Translating it yields CASSSPGQAHQETQYF.

This clone was detected a few times. The CDR3 sequence is CASSVGDGYTF. DNA for the CDR3: TGTGCCAGCAGTGTCGGGGATGGCTACACCTTC. V usage is TRBV2 and J usage is TRBJ1-2; D gene unclear. The CDR3 has 11 amino acids. V shed 4 bases and J shed 6 bases, with 6 bases lying between them. Germline lookup yields CDR1 SNHLY and CDR2 FYNNEI.

The chain couples TRBV27 to TRBJ1-2, with 8 positions matching TRBD1. CDR1 is MNHEY and CDR2 is SMNVEV in the germline V gene (reference sequence). V trimming: 6 bases; J trimming: 6 bases; junction bases outside the gene matches: 6. The CDR3 contains 13 residues. The CDR3 DNA reads as TGTGCCAGCAGACGGACAGGGACCCATGGCTACACCTTC. Amino acids: CASRRTGTHGYTF.